The 5 T cell receptor beta chains in this list originate from one sample, sequenced in a study of Tregs in tolerant kidney transplant recipients. Assay: immunoSEQ multiplex PCR; the TCRdb copy retains only in-frame clones and omits some. In the table there are 100,000 or so clones, under 95% of which are singletons. Mixed chimerism was transient after nonmyeloablative marrow transplants from related graft donors. Specimen: CD4+ T cells from blood (PBMCs), collected 12 months after the transplant. The receptor source for this set is a human patient who received a combined kidney and bone marrow transplant. Some T cells may originate from the graft donor.

The chain combines TRBV4-3 with TRBJ2-5, with unresolved D. V was pared by 0 bases and J by 6 bases, with 11 bases between. The length of the CDR3 is 14 residues. Germline CDR1 and CDR2: LGHNA and YSLEER. CDR3 bases: TGCGCCAGCAGCCAAGACCCTTCTAGGCAGACCCAGTACTTC. Its protein product is CASSQDPSRQTQYF.

V gene TRBV5-6 combines with J gene TRBJ2-1; tentatively, D is TRBD2 (5 bases). CDR3 size: 16 residues. The V gene's germline CDR1 is SGHDT and CDR2 YYEEEE. Trimming stripped 6 bases from V and 0 bases from J, with 16 bases between. The DNA for the CDR3 is TGTGCCAGCATCGAAGCTCGGGGAAGCTCCTACAATGAGCAGTTCTTC. It translates to CASIEARGSSYNEQFF.

The chain joins TRBV7-8 to TRBJ2-1; 8 nucleotides align to TRBD2. The J segment lost 4 bases and the V segment lost 4 bases, leaving 6 bases of the junction unmatched. Germline CDR1 and CDR2: SGHVS and FQNEAQ. This CDR3 region has 15 residues. CDR3 amino acids: CASSSQRGRYNEQFF. For the CDR3, the DNA is TGTGCCAGCAGCTCCCAGCGGGGGAGGTACAATGAGCAGTTCTTC.

The rearrangement links TRBV5-1 to TRBJ1-5; the match to TRBD1 covers 9 bases. The germline V gene encodes CDR1 SGHRS and CDR2 YFSETQ. Unmatched junction bases numbered 4, after V lost 4 bases and J lost 5 bases. The CDR3 length is 14 residues. CDR3 region: CASSPGQGYQPQHF. The CDR3 DNA reads TGCGCCAGCAGCCCGGGACAGGGCTATCAGCCCCAGCATTTT.

This sequence joins TRBV9 and TRBJ2-1, with 8 bases that match TRBD2. The CDR3 is 19 residues long. CDR1 and CDR2 from the germline V gene are SGDLS and YYNGEE. Germline trimming cut 0 bases from V and 4 bases from J; bases unmatched to any gene: 15. CDR3 sequence reads: CASSVGRLSGVPKYNEQFF. The DNA of the CDR3 is TGTGCCAGCAGCGTAGGTCGGCTTAGCGGGGTACCGAAATACAATGAGCAGTTCTTC.